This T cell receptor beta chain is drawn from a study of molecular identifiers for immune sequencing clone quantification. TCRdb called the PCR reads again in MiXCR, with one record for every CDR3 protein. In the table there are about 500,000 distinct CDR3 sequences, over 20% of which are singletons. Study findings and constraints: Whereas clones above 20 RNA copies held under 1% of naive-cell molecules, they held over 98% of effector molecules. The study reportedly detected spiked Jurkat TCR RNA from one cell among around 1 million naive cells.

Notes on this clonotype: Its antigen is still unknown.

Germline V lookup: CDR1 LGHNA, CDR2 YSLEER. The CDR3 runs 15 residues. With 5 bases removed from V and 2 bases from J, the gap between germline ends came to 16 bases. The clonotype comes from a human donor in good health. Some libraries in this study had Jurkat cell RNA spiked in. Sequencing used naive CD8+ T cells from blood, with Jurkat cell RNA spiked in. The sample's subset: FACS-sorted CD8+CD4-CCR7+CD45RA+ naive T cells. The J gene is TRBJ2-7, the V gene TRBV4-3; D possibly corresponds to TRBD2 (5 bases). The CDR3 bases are TGCGCCAGCAGCTCGGACTTCACCGGGGCCTACGAGCAGTACTTC. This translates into CASSSDFTGAYEQYF.